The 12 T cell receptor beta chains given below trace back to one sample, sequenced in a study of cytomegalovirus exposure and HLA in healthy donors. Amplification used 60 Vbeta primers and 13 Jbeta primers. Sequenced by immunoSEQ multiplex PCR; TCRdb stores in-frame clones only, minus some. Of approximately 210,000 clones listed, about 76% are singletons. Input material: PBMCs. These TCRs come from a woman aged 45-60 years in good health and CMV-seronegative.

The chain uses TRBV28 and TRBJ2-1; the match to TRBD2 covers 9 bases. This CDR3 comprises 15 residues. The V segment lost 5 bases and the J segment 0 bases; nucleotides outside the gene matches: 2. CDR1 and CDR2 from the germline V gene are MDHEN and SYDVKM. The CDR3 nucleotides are TGTGCCAGCAGTCAACTAGCGGGCTCCTACAATGAGCAGTTCTTC. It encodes CASSQLAGSYNEQFF.

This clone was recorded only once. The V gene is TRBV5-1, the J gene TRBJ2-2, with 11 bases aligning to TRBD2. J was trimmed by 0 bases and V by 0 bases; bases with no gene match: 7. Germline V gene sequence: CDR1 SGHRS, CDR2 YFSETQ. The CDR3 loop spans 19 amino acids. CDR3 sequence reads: CASSLGASGGLANTGELFF. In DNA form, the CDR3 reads TGCGCCAGCAGCTTGGGGGCTAGCGGGGGGCTAGCGAACACCGGGGAGCTGTTTTTT. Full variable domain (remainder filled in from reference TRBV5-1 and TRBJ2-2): KAGVTQTPRYLIKTRGQQVTLSCSPISGHRSVSWYQQTPGQGLQFLFEYFSETQRNKGNFPGRFSGRQFSNSRSEMNVSTLELGDSALYLCASSLGASGGLANTGELFFGEGSRLTVL.

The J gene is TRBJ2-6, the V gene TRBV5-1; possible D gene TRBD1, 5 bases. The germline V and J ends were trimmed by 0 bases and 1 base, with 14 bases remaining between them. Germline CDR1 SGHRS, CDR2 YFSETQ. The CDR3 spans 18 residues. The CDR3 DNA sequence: TGCGCCAGCAGCTTGGACCCCGACAGCCAGTCTGGGGCCAACGTCCTGACTTTC. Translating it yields CASSLDPDSQSGANVLTF.

CDR3: CASSFVQGGGYNEQFF. CDR3 nucleotide sequence: TGTGCCAGCAGCTTCGTACAGGGAGGGGGATACAATGAGCAGTTCTTC. The V call is TRBV7-9, the J call TRBJ2-1, with TRBD2 as a possible D gene (7 bases). Germline lookup yields CDR1 SEHNR and CDR2 FQNEAQ (reference sequence). This CDR3 has 16 amino acids. The V end lost 3 bases, the J end lost 4 bases, and 16 bases lay between the germline ends.

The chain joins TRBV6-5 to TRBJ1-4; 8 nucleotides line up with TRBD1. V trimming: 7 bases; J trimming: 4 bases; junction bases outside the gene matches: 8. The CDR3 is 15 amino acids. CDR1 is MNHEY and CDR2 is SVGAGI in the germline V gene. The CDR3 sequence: CASKRGTGLNEKLFF. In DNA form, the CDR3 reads TGTGCCAGCAAACGAGGGACAGGCCTTAATGAAAAACTGTTTTTT.

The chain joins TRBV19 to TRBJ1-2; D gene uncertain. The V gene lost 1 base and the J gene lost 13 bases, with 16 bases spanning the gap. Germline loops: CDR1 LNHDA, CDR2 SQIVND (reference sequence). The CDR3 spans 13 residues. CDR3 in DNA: TGTGCCAGTAGTATAGGTTCGGGGTCCGTAGGCACCTTC. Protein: CASSIGSGSVGTF.

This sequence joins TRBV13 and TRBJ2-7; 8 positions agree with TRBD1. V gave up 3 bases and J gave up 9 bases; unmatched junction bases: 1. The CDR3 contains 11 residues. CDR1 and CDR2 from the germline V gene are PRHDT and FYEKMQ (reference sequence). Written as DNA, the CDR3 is TGTGCCAGCAGCTTGGACAGGGCGCAGTACTTC. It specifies CASSLDRAQYF.

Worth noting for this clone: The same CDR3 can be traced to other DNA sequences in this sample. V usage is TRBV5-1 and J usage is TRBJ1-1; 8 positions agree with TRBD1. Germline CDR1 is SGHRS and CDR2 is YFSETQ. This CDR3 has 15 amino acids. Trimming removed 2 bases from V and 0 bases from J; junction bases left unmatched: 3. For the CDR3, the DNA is TGCGCCAGCAGCTTTGGACAGGGTTTGAACACTGAAGCTTTCTTT. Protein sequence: CASSFGQGLNTEAFF.

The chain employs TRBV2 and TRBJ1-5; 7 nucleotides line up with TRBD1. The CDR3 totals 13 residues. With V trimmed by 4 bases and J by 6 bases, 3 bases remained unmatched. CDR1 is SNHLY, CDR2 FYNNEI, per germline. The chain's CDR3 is CASSGQGTQPQHF. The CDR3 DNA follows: TGTGCCAGCAGTGGACAGGGAACTCAGCCCCAGCATTTT. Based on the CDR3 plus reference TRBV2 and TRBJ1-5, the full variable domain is EPEVTQTPSHQVTQMGQEVILRCVPISNHLYFYWYRQILGQKVEFLVSFYNNEISEKSEIFDDQFSVERPDGSNFTLKIRSTKLEDSAMYFCASSGQGTQPQHFGDGTRLSIL.

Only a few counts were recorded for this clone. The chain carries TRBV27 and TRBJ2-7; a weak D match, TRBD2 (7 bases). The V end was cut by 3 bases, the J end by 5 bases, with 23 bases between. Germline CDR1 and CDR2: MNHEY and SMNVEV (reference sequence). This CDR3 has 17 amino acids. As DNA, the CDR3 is TGTGCCAGCAGTTTGACTCGACTAGCAGGGGTTCGTGACGAGCAGTACTTC. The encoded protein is CASSLTRLAGVRDEQYF.

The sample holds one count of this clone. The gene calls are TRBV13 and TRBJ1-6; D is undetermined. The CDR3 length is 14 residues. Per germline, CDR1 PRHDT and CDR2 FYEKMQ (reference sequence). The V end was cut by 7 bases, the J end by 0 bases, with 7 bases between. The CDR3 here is CASTVRSYNSPLHF. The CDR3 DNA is TGTGCCAGCACAGTCCGCTCCTATAATTCACCCCTCCACTTT.

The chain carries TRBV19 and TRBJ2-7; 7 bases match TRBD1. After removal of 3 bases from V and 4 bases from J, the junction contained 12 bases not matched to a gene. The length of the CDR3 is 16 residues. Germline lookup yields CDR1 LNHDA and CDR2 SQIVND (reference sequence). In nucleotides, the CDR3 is TGTGCCAGTAGTATTACGGGCCCACAGGGGAAATACGAGCAGTACTTC. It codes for CASSITGPQGKYEQYF.